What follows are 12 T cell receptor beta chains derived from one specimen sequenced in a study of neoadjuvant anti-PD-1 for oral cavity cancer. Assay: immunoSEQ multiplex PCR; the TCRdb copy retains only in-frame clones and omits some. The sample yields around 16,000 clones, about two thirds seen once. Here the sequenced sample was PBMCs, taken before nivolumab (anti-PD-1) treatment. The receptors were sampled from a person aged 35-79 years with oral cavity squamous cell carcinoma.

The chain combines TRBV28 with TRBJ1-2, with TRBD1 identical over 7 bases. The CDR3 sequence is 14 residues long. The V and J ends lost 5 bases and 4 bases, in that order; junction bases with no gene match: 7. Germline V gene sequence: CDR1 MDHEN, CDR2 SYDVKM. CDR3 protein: CASSIPPGGYGYTF. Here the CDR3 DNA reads TGTGCCAGCAGTATCCCTCCAGGGGGCTATGGCTACACCTTC.

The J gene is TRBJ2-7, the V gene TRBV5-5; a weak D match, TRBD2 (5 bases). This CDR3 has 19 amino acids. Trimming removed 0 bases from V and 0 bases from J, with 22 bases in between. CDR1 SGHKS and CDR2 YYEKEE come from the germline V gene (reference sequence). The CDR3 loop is CASSLGYMGDGARSYEQYF. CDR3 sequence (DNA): TGTGCCAGCAGCTTGGGGTACATGGGAGACGGCGCCCGCTCCTACGAGCAGTACTTC.

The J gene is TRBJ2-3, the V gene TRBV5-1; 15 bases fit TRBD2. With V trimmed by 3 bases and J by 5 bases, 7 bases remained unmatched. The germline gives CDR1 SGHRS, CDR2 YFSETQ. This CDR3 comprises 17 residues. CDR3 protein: CASSSGTSGRIRDTQYF. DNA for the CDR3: TGCGCCAGCAGCTCCGGGACTAGCGGGAGGATTCGAGATACGCAGTATTTT.

Here the CDR3 reads CAISPQRGQGANEQYF. CDR3 sequence (DNA): TGTGCCATCAGTCCCCAGAGAGGACAGGGGGCGAACGAGCAGTACTTC. J is TRBJ2-7 and V is TRBV10-3; TRBD1 agrees at 11 bases. V dropped 5 bases and J dropped 5; count of bases not matched to a gene: 11. CDR3 length equals 16 residues. Germline V gene lookup returns CDR1 ENHRY and CDR2 SYGVKD.

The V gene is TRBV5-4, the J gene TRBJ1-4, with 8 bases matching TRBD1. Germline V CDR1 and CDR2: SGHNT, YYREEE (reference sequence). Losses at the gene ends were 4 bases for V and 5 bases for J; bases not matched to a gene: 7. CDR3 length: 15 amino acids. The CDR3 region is CASSTNRGGNEKLFF. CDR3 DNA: TGTGCCAGCAGCACTAACAGGGGGGGCAATGAAAAACTGTTTTTT.

CDR3 in amino acids: CAWSALSYEQYF. The CDR3 DNA follows: TGTGCCTGGTCCGCACTGAGCTACGAGCAGTACTTC. The chain combines TRBV30 with TRBJ2-7; D is unresolved. This CDR3 has 12 residues. Germline loops: CDR1 GTSNPN, CDR2 SVGIG (reference sequence). V was shortened by 5 bases and J by 3 bases, with 11 bases between the two germline ends.

CDR3: CASSLGASTDTQYF. The CDR3, as DNA: TGCGCCAGCAGCTTGGGGGCGAGCACAGATACGCAGTATTTT. The V call is TRBV5-1, the J call TRBJ2-3, with D uncertain. The germline gives CDR1 SGHRS, CDR2 YFSETQ. V was clipped by 0 bases and J by 0 bases, with 5 bases between them. The CDR3 contains 14 residues. Complete variable domain (other parts from reference TRBV5-1 and TRBJ2-3): KAGVTQTPRYLIKTRGQQVTLSCSPISGHRSVSWYQQTPGQGLQFLFEYFSETQRNKGNFPGRFSGRQFSNSRSEMNVSTLELGDSALYLCASSLGASTDTQYFGPGTRLTVL.

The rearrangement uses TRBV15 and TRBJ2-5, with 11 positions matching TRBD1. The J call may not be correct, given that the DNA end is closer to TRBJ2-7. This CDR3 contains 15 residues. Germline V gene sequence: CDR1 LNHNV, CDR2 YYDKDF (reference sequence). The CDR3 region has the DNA TGTGCCACCAGCGTCGGACAGGGGGCCCCCTACGAGCAGTACTTC. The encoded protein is CATSVGQGAPYEQYF.

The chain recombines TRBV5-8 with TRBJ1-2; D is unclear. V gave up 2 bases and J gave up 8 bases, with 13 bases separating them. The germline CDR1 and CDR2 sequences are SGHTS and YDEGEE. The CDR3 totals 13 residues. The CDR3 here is CASSFPPIRGYTF. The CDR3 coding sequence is TGTGCCAGCAGCTTCCCGCCCATCCGGGGCTACACCTTC. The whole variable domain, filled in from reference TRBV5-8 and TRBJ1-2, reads EAGVTQSPTHLIKTRGQQATLRCSPISGHTSVYWYQQALGLGLQFLLWYDEGEERNRGNFPPRFSGRQFPNYSSELNVNALELEDSALYLCASSFPPIRGYTFGSGTRLTVV.

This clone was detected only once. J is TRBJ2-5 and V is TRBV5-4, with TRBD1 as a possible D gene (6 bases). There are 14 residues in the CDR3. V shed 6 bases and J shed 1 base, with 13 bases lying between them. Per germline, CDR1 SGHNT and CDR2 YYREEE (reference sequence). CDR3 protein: CASNPRDIQETQYF. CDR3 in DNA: TGTGCCAGCAACCCCCGGGACATCCAAGAGACCCAGTACTTC.

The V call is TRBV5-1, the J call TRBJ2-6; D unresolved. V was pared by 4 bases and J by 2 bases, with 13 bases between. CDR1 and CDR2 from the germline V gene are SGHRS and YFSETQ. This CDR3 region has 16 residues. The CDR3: CASSVSTLTGANVLTF. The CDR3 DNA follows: TGCGCCAGCAGCGTGTCCACCCTGACTGGGGCCAACGTCCTGACTTTC.

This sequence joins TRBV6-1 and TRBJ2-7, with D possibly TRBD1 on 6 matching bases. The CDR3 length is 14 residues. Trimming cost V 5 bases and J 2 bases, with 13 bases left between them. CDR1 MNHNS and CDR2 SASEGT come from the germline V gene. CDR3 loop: CASSYTGIPYEQYF. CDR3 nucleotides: TGTGCCAGCAGTTATACAGGGATTCCCTACGAGCAGTACTTC.